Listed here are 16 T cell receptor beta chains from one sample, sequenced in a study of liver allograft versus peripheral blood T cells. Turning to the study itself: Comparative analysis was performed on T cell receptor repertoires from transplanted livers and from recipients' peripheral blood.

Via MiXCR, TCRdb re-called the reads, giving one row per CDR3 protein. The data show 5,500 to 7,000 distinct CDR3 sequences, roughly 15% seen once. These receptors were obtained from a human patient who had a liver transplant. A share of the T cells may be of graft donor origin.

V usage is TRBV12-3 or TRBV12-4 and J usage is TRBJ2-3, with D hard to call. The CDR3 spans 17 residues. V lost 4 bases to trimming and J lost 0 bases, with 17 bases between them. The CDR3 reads CASSSLRPPFSTDTQYF. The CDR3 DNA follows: TGTGCCAGCAGTTCCCTAAGACCGCCTTTCAGCACAGATACGCAGTATTTT.

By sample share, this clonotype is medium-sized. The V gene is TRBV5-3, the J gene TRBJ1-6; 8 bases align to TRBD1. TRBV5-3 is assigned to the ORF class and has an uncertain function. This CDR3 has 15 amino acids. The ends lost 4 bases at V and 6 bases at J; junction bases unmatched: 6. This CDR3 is CARSGTGGSNSPLHF. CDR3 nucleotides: TGTGCCAGAAGCGGTACAGGGGGTTCTAATTCACCCCTCCACTTT.

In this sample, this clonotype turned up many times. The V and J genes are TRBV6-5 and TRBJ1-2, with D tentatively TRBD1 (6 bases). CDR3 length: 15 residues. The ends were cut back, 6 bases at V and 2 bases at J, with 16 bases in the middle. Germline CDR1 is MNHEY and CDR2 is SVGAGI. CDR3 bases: TGTGCCAGCAGCGACTACGGACAGTCCAACTATGGCTACACCTTC. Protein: CASSDYGQSNYGYTF.

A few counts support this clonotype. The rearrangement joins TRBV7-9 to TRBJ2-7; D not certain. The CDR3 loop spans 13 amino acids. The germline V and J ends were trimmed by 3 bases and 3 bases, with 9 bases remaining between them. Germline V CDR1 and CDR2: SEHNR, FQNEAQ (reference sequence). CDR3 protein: CASSLSGLYEQYF. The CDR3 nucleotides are TGTGCCAGCAGCTTGTCCGGCCTCTACGAGCAGTACTTC.

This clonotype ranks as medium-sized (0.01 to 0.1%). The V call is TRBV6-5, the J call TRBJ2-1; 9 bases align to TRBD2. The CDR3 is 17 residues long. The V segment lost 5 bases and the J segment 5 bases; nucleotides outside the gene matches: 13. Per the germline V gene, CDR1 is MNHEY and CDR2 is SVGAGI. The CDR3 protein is CASSAPGSGRLDNEQFF. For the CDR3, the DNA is TGTGCCAGCAGTGCCCCGGGGAGCGGGAGGCTCGACAATGAGCAGTTCTTC.

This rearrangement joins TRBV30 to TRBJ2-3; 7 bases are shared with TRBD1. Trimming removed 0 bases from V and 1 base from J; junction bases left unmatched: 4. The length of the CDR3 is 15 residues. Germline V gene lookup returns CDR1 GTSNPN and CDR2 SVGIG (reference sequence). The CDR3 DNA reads TGTGCCTGGAGTGTCTGGGACAGTCGCACAGATACGCAGTATTTT. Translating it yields CAWSVWDSRTDTQYF.

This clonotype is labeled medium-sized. CDR3 amino acids: CASSFRDTRGEKLFF. CDR3 in DNA: TGTGCCAGCAGCTTCCGGGACACACGGGGGGAAAAACTGTTTTTT. The J gene is TRBJ1-4, the V gene TRBV7-9; TRBD1 might be the D (6 bases). V was trimmed by 3 bases and J by 8 bases, leaving 16 bases between them. The CDR3 is 15 amino acids. Germline values: CDR1 SEHNR, CDR2 FQNEAQ (reference sequence).

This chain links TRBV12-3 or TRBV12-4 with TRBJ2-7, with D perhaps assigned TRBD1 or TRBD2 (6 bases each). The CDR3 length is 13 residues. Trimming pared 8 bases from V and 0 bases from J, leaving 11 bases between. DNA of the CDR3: TGTGCCAGCGGTCGGGGGCCCTCCTACGAGCAGTACTTC. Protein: CASGRGPSYEQYF.

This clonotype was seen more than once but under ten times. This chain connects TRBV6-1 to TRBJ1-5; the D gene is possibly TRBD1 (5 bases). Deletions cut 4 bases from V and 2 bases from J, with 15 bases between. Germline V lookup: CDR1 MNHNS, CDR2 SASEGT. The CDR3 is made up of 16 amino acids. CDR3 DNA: TGTGCCAGCAGTGCACACACAGGTTCCGGCAATCAGCCCCAGCATTTT. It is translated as CASSAHTGSGNQPQHF.

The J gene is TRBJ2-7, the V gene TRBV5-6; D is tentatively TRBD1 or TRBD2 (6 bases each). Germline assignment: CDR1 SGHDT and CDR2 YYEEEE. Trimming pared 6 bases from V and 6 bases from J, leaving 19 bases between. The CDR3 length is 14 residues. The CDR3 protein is CASTFGGGPGEQYF. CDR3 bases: TGTGCCAGCACCTTTGGTGGGGGGCCGGGCGAGCAGTACTTC.

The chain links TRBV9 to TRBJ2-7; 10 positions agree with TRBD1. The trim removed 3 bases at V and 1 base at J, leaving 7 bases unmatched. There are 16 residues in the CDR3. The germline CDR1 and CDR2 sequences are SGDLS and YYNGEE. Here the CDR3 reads CASSESGTGASYEQYF. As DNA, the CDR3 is TGTGCCAGCAGCGAGTCCGGGACAGGGGCATCCTACGAGCAGTACTTC. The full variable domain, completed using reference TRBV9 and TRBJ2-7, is DSGVTQTPKHLITATGQRVTLRCSPRSGDLSVYWYQQSLDQGLQFLIQYYNGEERAKGNILERFSAQQFPDLHSELNLSSLELGDSALYFCASSESGTGASYEQYFGPGTRLTVT.

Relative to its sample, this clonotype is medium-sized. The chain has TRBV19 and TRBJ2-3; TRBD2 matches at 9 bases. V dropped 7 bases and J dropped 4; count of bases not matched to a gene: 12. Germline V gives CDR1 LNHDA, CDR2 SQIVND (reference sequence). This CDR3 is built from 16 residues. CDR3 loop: CASNTRGTSLPDTQYF. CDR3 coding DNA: TGTGCCAGTAACACCAGGGGGACTAGCCTCCCAGATACGCAGTATTTT.

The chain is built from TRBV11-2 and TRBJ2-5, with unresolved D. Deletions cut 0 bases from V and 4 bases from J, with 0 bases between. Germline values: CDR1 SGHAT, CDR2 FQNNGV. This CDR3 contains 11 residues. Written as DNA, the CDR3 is TGTGCCAGCAGCTTAGAAGAGACCCAGTACTTC. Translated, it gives CASSLEETQYF.

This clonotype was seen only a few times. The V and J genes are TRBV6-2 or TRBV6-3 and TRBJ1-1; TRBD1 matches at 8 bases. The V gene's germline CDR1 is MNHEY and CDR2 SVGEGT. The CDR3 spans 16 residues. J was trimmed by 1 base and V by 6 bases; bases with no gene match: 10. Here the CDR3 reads CASSTDREDGNTEAFF. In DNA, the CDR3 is TGTGCCAGCAGCACGGACAGGGAGGACGGGAACACTGAAGCTTTCTTT.

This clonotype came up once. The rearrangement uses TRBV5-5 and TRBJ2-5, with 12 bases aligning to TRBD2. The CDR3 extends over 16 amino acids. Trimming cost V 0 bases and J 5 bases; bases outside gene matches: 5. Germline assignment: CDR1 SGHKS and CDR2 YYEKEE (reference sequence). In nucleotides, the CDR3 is TGTGCCAGCAGCTTGGCCCTAGCGGGGGGGAGTGAGACCCAGTACTTC. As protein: CASSLALAGGSETQYF.

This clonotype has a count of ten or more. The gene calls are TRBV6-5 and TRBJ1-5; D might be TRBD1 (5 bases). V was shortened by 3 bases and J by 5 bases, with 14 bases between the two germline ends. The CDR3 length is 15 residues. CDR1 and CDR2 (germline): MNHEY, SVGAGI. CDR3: CASSYSWGFDQPQHF. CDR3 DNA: TGTGCCAGCAGTTATAGTTGGGGGTTCGATCAGCCCCAGCATTTT.